The present TCR beta chain was sequenced within a study of graft-versus-host responses after intestinal transplantation. Study as a whole: All recipients were given anti-thymocyte globulin induction, and tacrolimus and steroids were then administered for 3 to 4 years. Findings of the study overall: Recipient marrow contained GvH clones, some of which appeared first in ileum or blood.

In regard to this clone: Antigen unknown.

The length of the CDR3 is 12 residues. Germline V gene sequence: CDR1 SGHVS, CDR2 FQNEAQ. Trimming removed 6 bases from V and 8 bases from J, with 13 bases in between. Libraries were prepared by immunoSEQ multiplex PCR; TCRdb keeps only in-frame clonotypes and omits some of them. The sample holds about 91,000 clones, approximately 90% seen once. The starting material was unstimulated CD4+ T cells sorted from spleen or lymph node cells, obtained before transplant. This TCR derives from a human donor who was the organ donor for an intestinal transplant. The rearrangement joins TRBV7-8 to TRBJ2-5; a weak D match, TRBD2 (5 bases). The CDR3 DNA reads TGTGCCAGCAGTTTGCAAACGGGAACCCAGTACTTC. It yields the protein CASSLQTGTQYF.